This T cell receptor (beta chain) was sequenced for a study of T cell responses to AZD1222 COVID-19 vaccine. Concerning this clone itself: Its antigen is as yet unknown.

General observations from the study: White British ancestry dominated among donors, who included more females, and clonal diversity was possibly underestimated. Among those given AZD1222, only 6 or 7 were seropositive at baseline. Spike as a whole was targeted by vaccine-associated CD4 TCRs, dominant at 160-218 and 743-854.

Germline V gene data show CDR1 as SGHRS and CDR2 as YFSETQ. The CDR3 has 14 amino acids. V was clipped by 4 bases and J by 8 bases, with 16 bases between them. Generated by immunoSEQ multiplex PCR, the TCRdb table keeps only in-frame clones and is missing some. The data contain over 200,000 clones, about 94% of them singletons. This chain joins TRBV5-1 and TRBJ2-1, with D tentatively TRBD2 (6 bases). The clonotype comes from an adult who received the MenACWY meningococcal vaccine as a control. Sequenced here: peripheral blood, sampled 28 days after the second dose of the MenACWY control vaccine. CDR3 loop: CASSPGGGDDEQFF. The CDR3 bases are TGCGCCAGCAGCCCCGGAGGAGGGGATGATGAGCAGTTCTTC.